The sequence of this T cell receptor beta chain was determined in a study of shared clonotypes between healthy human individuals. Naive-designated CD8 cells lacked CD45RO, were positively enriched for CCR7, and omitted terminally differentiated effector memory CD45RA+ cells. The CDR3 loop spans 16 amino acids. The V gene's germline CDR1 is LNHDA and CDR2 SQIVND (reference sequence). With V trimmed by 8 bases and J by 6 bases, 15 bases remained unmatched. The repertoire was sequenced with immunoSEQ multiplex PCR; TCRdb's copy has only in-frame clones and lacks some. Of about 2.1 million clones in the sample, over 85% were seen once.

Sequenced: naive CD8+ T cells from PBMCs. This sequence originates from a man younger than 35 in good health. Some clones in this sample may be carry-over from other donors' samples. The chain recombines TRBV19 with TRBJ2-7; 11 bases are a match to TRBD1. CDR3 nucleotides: TGTGCCAGTCGACCTGACTCAGCCGGGACAGGGGGCGAGCAGTACTTC. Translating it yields CASRPDSAGTGGEQYF.